The T cell receptor (beta chain) under discussion was sequenced for a study of tissue T cells after allogeneic stem cell transplantation. The study's findings and limits: Only a limited share of tissue TCRs appeared in blood or spleen. Within patients, tissue anatomy strongly shaped TCR repertoire composition.

The germline gives CDR1 MSHET, CDR2 SYDVDS. The ends were cut back, 7 bases at V and 3 bases at J, with 7 bases in the middle. The CDR3 loop spans 12 amino acids. A remark on this clone: As yet, its antigen is unknown. Mouse gene names and germline throughout. The CDR3 extends 1 residue past the end of the read, so its final part is completed from the germline J gene.

CDR3 sequences, V/J genes, frequencies and template counts came from survey-depth TCRbeta sequencing. Sequencing was performed with immunoSEQ multiplex PCR; in TCRdb, only in-frame clones are kept and a portion is missing. The sample consists of about 1,900 clones, roughly half of them appearing once. The time point here: mouse harvest day 7 after allogeneic transplant. Mouse grafts combined 10^7 T-cell-depleted bone marrow cells with 10^6 splenic CD5+ T cells. Mice had MHC-mismatched B6 into BALB/c GVHD, sampled day 7 or 14. The J gene is TRBJ1-3, the V gene TRBV29; D might be TRBD1 (6 bases). The source of this sequence is a female BALB/c mouse given C57BL/6 T cells with graft-versus-host disease after an allogeneic hematopoietic cell transplant. Sequencing was performed on spleen. The covered CDR3 bases are TGTGCTAGCACAGGGGTTGGAAATACGCTCTAT. Translating gives CASTGVGNTLY. The entire CDR3 protein is CASTGVGNTLYF.